This T cell receptor beta chain comes out of a study of T cells after yellow fever vaccination. Trimming cost V 2 bases and J 9 bases, with 11 bases left between them. Germline lookup yields CDR1 SGHTA and CDR2 FQGTGA. The CDR3 is 13 amino acids. MiXCR, applied by TCRdb to the 5' RACE reads, yields one record per CDR3 protein. Among some 320,000 distinct CDR3 sequences listed, around 11% were seen once. This clonotype has a handful of counts. Material: CD4+ T cells sorted from PBMCs, obtained 45 days after the yellow fever booster vaccination. This sequence joins TRBV7-3 and TRBJ2-1; TRBD1 is a possible D gene (6 bases). The TCR originated in a young man who received the YFV17D yellow fever vaccine. DNA of the CDR3: TGTGCCAGCAGCTTATTCCAGGACAGTGAGCAGTTCTTC. Translated, it gives CASSLFQDSEQFF.